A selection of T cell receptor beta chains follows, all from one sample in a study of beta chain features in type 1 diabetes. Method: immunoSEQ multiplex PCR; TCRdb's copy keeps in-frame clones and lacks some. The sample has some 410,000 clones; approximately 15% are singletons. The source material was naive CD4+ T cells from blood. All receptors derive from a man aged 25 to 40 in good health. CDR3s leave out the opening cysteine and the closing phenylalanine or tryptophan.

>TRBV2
ASERTTFSYEQY
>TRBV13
ASSLVSRRF
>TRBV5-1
ASSLRGAPPGELF
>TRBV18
ASSQGTGETQY
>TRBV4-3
ASSHSQGGEQY
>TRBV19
ASSISWTLNYGYT
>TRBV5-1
ASSLKAGGNSYNEQF
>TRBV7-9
ASSSDRARGEKLF
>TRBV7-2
ASSLAALTDTQY
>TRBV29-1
SVELSARNTIY
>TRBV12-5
ASIGRGNTEAF
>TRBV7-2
ASSFGLGSPLH
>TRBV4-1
ASSQGVYNEQF
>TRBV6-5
ASRRGQGNEQY
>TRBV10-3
AISDRDLPNSPLH
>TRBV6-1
ASSERDTYGYT
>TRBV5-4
ASSRRAGELF
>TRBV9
ASSRSSGRAIEQF
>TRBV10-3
AISGISGSYNEQF
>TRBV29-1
SVGPGLGYT